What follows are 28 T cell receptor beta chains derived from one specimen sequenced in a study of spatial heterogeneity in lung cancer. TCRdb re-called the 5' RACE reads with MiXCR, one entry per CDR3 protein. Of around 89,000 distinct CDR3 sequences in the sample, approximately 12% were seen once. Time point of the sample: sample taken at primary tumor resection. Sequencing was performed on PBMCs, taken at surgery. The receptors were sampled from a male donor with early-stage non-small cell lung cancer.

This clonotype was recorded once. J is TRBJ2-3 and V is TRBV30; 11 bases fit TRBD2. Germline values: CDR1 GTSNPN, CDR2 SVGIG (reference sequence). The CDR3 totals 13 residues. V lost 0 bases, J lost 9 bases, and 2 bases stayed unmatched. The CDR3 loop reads CAWSVTSGGTQYF. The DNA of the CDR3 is TGTGCCTGGAGTGTAACTAGCGGGGGAACGCAGTATTTT.

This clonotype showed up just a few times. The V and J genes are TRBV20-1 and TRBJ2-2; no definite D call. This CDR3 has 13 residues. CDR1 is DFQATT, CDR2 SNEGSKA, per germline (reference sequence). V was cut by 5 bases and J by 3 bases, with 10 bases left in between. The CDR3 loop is CSAGRVDTGELFF. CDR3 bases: TGCAGTGCTGGAAGGGTTGACACCGGGGAGCTGTTTTTT.

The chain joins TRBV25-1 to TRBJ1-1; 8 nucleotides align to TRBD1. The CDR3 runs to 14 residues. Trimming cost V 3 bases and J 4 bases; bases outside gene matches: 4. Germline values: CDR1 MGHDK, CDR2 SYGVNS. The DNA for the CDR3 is TGTGCCAGCAGTGATTTACAGGGGGGCACTGAAGCTTTCTTT. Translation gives CASSDLQGGTEAFF.

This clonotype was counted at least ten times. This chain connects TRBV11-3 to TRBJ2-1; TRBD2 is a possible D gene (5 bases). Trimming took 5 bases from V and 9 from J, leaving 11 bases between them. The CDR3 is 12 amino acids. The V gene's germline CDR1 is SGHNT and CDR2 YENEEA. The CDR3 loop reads CASSLNAGEQFF. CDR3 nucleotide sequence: TGTGCCAGCAGCCTTAACGCGGGTGAGCAGTTCTTC.

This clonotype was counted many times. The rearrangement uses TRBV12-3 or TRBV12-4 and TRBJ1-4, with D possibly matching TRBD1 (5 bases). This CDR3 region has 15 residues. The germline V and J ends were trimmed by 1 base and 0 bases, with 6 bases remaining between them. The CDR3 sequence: CASSLGGATNEKLFF. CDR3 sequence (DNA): TGTGCCAGCAGTTTAGGGGGGGCAACTAATGAAAAACTGTTTTTT.

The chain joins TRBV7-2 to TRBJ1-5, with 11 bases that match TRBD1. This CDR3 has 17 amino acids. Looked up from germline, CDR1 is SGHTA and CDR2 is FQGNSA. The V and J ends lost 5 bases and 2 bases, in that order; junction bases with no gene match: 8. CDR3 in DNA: TGTGCCAGCAGCCGCGACGGACAGGGGGCGCGCAATCAGCCCCAGCATTTT. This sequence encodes CASSRDGQGARNQPQHF. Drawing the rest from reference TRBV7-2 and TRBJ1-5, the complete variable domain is GAGVSQSPSNKVTEKGKDVELRCDPISGHTALYWYRQSLGQGLEFLIYFQGNSAPDKSGLPSDRFSAERTGGSVSTLTIQRTQQEDSAVYLCASSRDGQGARNQPQHFGDGTRLSIL.

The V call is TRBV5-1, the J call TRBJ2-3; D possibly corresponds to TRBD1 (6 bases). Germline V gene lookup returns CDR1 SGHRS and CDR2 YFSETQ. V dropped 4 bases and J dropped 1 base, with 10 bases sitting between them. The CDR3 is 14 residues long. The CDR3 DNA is TGCGCCAGCAGCAGGGGACAACGCACAGATACGCAGTATTTT. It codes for CASSRGQRTDTQYF.

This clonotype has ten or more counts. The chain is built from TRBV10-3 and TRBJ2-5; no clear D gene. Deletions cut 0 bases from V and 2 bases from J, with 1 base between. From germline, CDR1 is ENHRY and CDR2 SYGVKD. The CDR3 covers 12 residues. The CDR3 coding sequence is TGTGCCATCAGTGAGTCGCAAGAGACCCAGTACTTC. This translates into CAISESQETQYF.

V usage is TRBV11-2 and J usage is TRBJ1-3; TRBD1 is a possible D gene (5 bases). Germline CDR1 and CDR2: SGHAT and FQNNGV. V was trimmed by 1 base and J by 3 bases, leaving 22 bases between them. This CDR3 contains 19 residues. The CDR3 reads CASSLGLTPGTTIGNTIYF. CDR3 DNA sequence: TGTGCCAGCAGCTTAGGCCTCACCCCCGGGACTACCATTGGAAACACCATATATTTT.

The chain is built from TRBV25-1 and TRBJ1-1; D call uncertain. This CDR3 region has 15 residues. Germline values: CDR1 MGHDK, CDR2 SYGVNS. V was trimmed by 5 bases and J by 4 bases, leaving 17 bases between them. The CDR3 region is CASSPSRGLSTEAFF. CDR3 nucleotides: TGTGCCAGCAGTCCTTCCCGAGGTCTTAGCACTGAAGCTTTCTTT.

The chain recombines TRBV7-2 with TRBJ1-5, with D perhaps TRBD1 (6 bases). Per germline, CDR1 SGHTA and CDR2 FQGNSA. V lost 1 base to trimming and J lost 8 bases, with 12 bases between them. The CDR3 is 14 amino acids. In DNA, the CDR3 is TGTGCCAGCAGCTTAGGGCAGGGGACTAAGCCCCAGCATTTT. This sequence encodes CASSLGQGTKPQHF.

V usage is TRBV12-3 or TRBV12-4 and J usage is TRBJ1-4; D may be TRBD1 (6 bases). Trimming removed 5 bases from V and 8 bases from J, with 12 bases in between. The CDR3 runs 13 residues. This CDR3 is CASSPQGSEKLFF. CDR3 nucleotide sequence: TGTGCCAGCAGTCCACAGGGAAGCGAAAAACTGTTTTTT.

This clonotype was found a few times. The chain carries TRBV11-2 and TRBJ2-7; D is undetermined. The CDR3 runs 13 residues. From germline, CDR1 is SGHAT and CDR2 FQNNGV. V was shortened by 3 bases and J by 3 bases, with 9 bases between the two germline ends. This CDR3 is CASSFPPRYEQYF. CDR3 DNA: TGTGCCAGCAGCTTCCCCCCACGCTACGAGCAGTACTTC.

The CDR3 DNA reads as TGTGCCAGCAGCCAATATACAGGGGATCCTGGCTACACCTTC. Protein product: CASSQYTGDPGYTF. This sequence joins TRBV7-2 and TRBJ1-2; TRBD1 aligns across 7 bases. Germline assignment: CDR1 SGHTA and CDR2 FQGNSA. The CDR3 is made up of 14 amino acids. The ends lost 5 bases at V and 7 bases at J; junction bases unmatched: 10.

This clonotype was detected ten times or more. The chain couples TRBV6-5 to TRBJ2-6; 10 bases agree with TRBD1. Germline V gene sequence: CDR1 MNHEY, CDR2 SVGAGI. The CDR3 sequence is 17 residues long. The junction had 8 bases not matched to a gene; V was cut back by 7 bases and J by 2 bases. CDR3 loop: CASTKVGTGAGANVLTF. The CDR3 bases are TGTGCCAGCACGAAGGTCGGGACAGGGGCTGGGGCCAACGTCCTGACTTTC.

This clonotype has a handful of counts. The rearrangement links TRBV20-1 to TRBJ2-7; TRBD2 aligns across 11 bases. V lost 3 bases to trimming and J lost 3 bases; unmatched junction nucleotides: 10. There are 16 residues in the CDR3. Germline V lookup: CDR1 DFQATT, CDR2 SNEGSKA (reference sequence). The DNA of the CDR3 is TGCAGTGCTAGCACCCCCATGACTAGCGGGGTCTACGAGCAGTACTTC. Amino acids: CSASTPMTSGVYEQYF.

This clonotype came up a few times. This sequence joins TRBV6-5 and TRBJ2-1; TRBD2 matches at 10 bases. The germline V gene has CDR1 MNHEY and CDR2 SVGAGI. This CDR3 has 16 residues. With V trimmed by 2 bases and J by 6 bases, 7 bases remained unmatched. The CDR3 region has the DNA TGTGCCAGCAGTTACGGAGTAGCGGGGGGAAGCAATGAGCAGTTCTTC. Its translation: CASSYGVAGGSNEQFF.

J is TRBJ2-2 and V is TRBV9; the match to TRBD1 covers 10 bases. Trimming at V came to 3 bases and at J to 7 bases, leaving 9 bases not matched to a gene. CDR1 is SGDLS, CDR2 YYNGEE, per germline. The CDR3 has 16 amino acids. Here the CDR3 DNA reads TGTGCCAGCAGCGCTTCCGGGACAGGGGATGGCGGGGAGCTGTTTTTT. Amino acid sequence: CASSASGTGDGGELFF. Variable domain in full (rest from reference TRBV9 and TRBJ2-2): DSGVTQTPKHLITATGQRVTLRCSPRSGDLSVYWYQQSLDQGLQFLIQYYNGEERAKGNILERFSAQQFPDLHSELNLSSLELGDSALYFCASSASGTGDGGELFFGEGSRLTVL.

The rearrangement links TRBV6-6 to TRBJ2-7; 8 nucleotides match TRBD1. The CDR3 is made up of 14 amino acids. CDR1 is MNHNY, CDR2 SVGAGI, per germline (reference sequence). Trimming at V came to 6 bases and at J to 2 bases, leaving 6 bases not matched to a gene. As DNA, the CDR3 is TGTGCCAGCAGCCCCCGACAGGGGACCTACGAGCAGTACTTC. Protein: CASSPRQGTYEQYF.

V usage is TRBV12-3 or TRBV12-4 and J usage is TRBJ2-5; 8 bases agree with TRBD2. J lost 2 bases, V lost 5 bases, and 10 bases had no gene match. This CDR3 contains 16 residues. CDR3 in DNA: TGTGCCAGCAGTAACAGGGCGGGGGGCCTTCAAGAGACCCAGTACTTC. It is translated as CASSNRAGGLQETQYF.

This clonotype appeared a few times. Written as DNA, the CDR3 is TGCAGTGAACATTCACAGGGTATAGATGGCTACACCTTC. Translated, it gives CSEHSQGIDGYTF. The gene calls are TRBV20-1 and TRBJ1-2; TRBD1 might be the D (6 bases). CDR1 and CDR2 (germline): DFQATT, SNEGSKA (reference sequence). The CDR3 is 13 amino acids. Trimming left V 7 bases short and J 6 bases short, with 18 bases between.

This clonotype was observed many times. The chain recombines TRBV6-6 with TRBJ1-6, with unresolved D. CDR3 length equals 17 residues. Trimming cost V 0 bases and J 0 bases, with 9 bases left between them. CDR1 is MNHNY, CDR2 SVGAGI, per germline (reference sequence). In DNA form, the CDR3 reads TGTGCCAGCAGTTACTCTGGCACGAGCTCCTATAATTCACCCCTCCACTTT. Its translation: CASSYSGTSSYNSPLHF.

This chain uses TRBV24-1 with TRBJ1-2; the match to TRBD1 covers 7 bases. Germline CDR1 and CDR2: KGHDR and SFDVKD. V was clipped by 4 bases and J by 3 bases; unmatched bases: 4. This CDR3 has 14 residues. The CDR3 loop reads CATSEQGLDYGYTF. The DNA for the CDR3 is TGTGCCACCAGTGAACAGGGGCTCGACTATGGCTACACCTTC.

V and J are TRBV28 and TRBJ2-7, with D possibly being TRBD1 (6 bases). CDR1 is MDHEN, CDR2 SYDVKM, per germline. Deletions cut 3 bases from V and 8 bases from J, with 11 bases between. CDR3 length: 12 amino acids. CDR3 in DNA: TGTGCCAGCAGTTTCCGACAGGCAAAGCAGTACTTC. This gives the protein CASSFRQAKQYF.

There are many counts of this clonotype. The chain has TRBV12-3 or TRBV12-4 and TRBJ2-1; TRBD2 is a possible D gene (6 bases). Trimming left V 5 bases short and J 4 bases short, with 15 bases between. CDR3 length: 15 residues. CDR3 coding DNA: TGTGCCAGCAGTGAACCGGGACTGTATTACAATGAGCAGTTCTTC. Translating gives CASSEPGLYYNEQFF.

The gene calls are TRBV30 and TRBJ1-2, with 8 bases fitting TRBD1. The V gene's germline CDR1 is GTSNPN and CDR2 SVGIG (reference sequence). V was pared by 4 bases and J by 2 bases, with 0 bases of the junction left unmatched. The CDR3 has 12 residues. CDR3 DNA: TGTGCCTGGACAGGGGGCAACTATGGCTACACCTTC. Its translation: CAWTGGNYGYTF.

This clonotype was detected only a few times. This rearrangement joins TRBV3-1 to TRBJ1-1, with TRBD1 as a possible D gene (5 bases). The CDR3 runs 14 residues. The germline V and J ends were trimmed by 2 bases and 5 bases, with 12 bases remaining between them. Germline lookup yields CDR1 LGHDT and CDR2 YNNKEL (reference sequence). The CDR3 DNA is TGTGCCAGCAGCCAAAGTCACCGGGGGACTGAAGCTTTCTTT. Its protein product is CASSQSHRGTEAFF.

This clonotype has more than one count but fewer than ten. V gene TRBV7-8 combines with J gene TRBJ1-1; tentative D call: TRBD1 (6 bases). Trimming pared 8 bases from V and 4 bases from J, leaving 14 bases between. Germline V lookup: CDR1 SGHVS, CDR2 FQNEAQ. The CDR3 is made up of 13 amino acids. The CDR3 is CASGETGTTEAFF. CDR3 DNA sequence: TGTGCCAGCGGAGAAACAGGGACCACTGAAGCTTTCTTT.